This T cell receptor (beta chain) is from a study of neurological immune-mediated disorders. General study results and limits: Across subjects, no CDR3 amino acid sequence appeared in expanded clones of more than one subject, a finding that suggested private repertoires in all groups.

Among the participants, healthy controls were blood bank volunteers in Maryland, USA. Each sorted-subset library came from 750,000 to 1,000,000 CD4+ or CD8+ T cells. At least ten counts were recorded for this clonotype. Its specificity is not known. From 15-18 subjects, each sequencing run yielded over 190 million TCR-beta sequences. One entry per CDR3 protein results from TCRdb running MiXCR on the 5' RACE reads. Of approximately 38,000 distinct CDR3 sequences in the sample, 6% to 7.5% were seen once. The CDR3 runs to 21 residues. Trimming took 7 bases from V and 1 from J; bases not matched to a gene: 16. Germline CDR1 reads MNHNY; CDR2 reads SVGAGI (reference sequence).

The V call is TRBV6-6, the J call TRBJ2-2; 15 positions match TRBD2. Sample: CD4+ T cells from blood. The source is a man over 45 in good health. The CDR3 bases are TGTGCCAGCAATCAGGCCCCGATTCCGGGACTAGCGGGAGGGAACACCGGGGAGCTGTTTTTT. Its protein is CASNQAPIPGLAGGNTGELFF.